This is a list of T cell receptor beta chains from one sample in a study of cytomegalovirus exposure and HLA in healthy donors. Data came from immunoSEQ multiplex PCR; TCRdb stores just in-frame clones and leaves some out. Among 150,000 to 200,000 clones listed, around 79% were seen once. Sequenced: PBMCs. Receptors were obtained from a man aged 50 to 59 in good health and CMV-seropositive. Both conserved end residues are part of each CDR3. Each record gives: V gene, D gene, J gene, clone size, CDR3 protein, CDR3 DNA. D genes are given only for firm matches. For some rows the clone size is stated as once, few or many, or as a class when expanded; others skip it.

TRBV28	.	TRBJ1-2	.	CASSPMGEDYGYTF	TGTGCCAGCAGTCCCATGGGGGAGGACTATGGCTACACCTTC
TRBV4-3	.	TRBJ2-7	.	CASSQDIRGSGEQYF	TGCGCCAGCAGCCAAGATATTCGGGGGTCGGGCGAGCAGTACTTC
TRBV19	.	TRBJ1-1	.	CASGQGWGTEAFF	TGTGCCAGTGGCCAGGGATGGGGCACTGAAGCTTTCTTT
TRBV23-1	.	TRBJ1-1	.	CASSQFREAFF	TGCGCCAGCAGTCAATTCCGTGAAGCTTTCTTT
TRBV1	.	TRBJ2-3	.	CTSRPTSGEADTQYF	TGCACCAGCAGACCAACTAGCGGGGAAGCAGATACGCAGTATTTT
TRBV6-6	TRBD2	TRBJ2-5	once	CASSSGGGNQETQYF	TGTGCCAGCAGTTCAGGCGGGGGGAACCAAGAGACCCAGTACTTC
TRBV6-4	TRBD2	TRBJ2-1	few	CASSRTSTSGSSYNEQFF	TGTGCCAGCAGCCGCACCTCGACTAGCGGTAGCTCCTACAATGAGCAGTTCTTC
TRBV6-5	.	TRBJ1-2	.	CATIPSPGLVYGYTF	TGTGCCACCATACCAAGCCCGGGATTGGTCTATGGCTACACCTTC
TRBV30	.	TRBJ2-1	.	CAWSLDSYNEQFF	TGTGCCTGGAGTCTAGACTCTTACAATGAGCAGTTCTTC
TRBV4-1	.	TRBJ1-4	few	CASSQERSATNEKLFF	TGCGCCAGCAGCCAAGAGCGGTCAGCAACTAATGAAAAACTGTTTTTT
TRBV6-5	TRBD2	TRBJ2-1	.	CASRKRGYNEQFF	TGTGCCAGCAGGAAGCGGGGGTACAATGAGCAGTTCTTC
TRBV27	TRBD1	TRBJ1-6	once	CASGTGLSSPLHF	TGTGCCAGCGGGACAGGGCTATCCTCACCCCTCCACTTT
TRBV19	TRBD2	TRBJ2-1	.	CASSIRGLAGDEQFF	TGTGCCAGTAGTATTCGCGGACTAGCGGGGGATGAGCAGTTCTTC
TRBV7-8	.	TRBJ2-7	.	CASSPSSYEQYF	TGTGCCAGCAGCCCCAGCTCCTACGAGCAGTACTTC
TRBV11-2	.	TRBJ1-3	.	CASRLDRRPGNTIYF	TGTGCCAGCAGACTCGACAGAAGGCCTGGAAACACCATATATTTT
TRBV9	.	TRBJ2-1	.	CASSVGPSGDEQFF	TGTGCCAGCAGCGTAGGGCCGAGCGGAGATGAGCAGTTCTTC
TRBV5-6	.	TRBJ2-3	.	CASSWGLLKHGTQYF	TGTGCCAGCAGCTGGGGACTTCTTAAGCACGGAACGCAGTATTTT
TRBV5-1	TRBD1	TRBJ2-1	.	CASRDRGGNEQFF	TGCGCCAGCAGGGACAGGGGTGGGAATGAGCAGTTCTTC
TRBV5-4	TRBD2	TRBJ2-3	.	CASISGGAISTDTQYF	TGTGCCAGCATTAGCGGGGGGGCGATTAGCACAGATACGCAGTATTTT
TRBV5-1	TRBD1	TRBJ1-1	.	CASSSDRVQNTEAFF	TGCGCCAGCAGCTCCGACAGGGTCCAGAACACTGAAGCTTTCTTT
TRBV28	.	TRBJ1-6	once	CASSYSGRGGNSPLHF	TGTGCCAGCAGTTATTCCGGGCGCGGCGGGAATTCACCCCTCCACTTT
TRBV4-3	TRBD1	TRBJ1-6	.	CASSQSTGANSPLHF	TGCGCCAGCAGCCAATCGACAGGGGCCAATTCACCCCTCCACTTT
TRBV27	.	TRBJ2-7	.	CASISTLDRTYEQYF	TGTGCCAGTATCTCTACCCTGGACAGAACCTACGAGCAGTACTTC
TRBV2	TRBD1	TRBJ2-7	.	CASSGGTGRSYEQYF	TGCGCCAGCAGCGGAGGGACAGGGAGGTCCTACGAGCAGTACTTC
TRBV18	.	TRBJ1-2	.	CASSSETPGSNYGYTF	TGTGCCAGCTCATCAGAAACGCCGGGAAGTAACTATGGCTACACCTTC
TRBV7-3	TRBD1	TRBJ2-6	.	CASSAGGLGANVLTF	TGTGCCAGCAGCGCAGGGGGCTTAGGGGCCAACGTCCTGACTTTC
TRBV7-9	.	TRBJ2-1	.	CASSPGSGQFF	TGTGCCAGCAGCCCGGGTTCTGGGCAGTTCTTC
TRBV15	TRBD2	TRBJ2-5	.	CATSSGGVRETQYF	TGTGCCACCAGCAGTGGGGGGGTTCGAGAGACCCAGTACTTC
TRBV28	.	TRBJ2-7	.	CASTRAGGASYEQYF	TGTGCCAGCACCCGGGCCGGGGGAGCATCCTACGAGCAGTACTTC
TRBV5-1	TRBD1	TRBJ1-3	few	CASSPYRGDTIYF	TGCGCCAGCAGCCCTTACAGGGGTGACACCATATATTTT
TRBV6-6	.	TRBJ1-1	.	CASRQQGITEAFF	TGTGCCAGCAGGCAACAGGGAATAACTGAAGCTTTCTTT
TRBV5-1	TRBD1	TRBJ1-5	.	CASSLGGQGDQPQHF	TGCGCCAGCAGCTTGGGGGGACAGGGCGATCAGCCCCAGCATTTT
TRBV5-1	.	TRBJ1-4	.	CASREISTNEKLFF	TGCGCCAGCAGAGAGATCTCAACTAATGAAAAACTGTTTTTT
TRBV7-9	.	TRBJ2-5	once	CASSQFEGGTQYF	TGTGCCAGCAGCCAATTTGAAGGGGGGACCCAGTACTTC
TRBV4-1	.	TRBJ2-3	.	CASSQDGHKDTQYF	TGCGCCAGCAGCCAAGATGGACATAAAGATACGCAGTATTTT
TRBV6-4	TRBD1	TRBJ1-5	.	CASINMGTDSNQPQHF	TGTGCCAGCATCAACATGGGGACAGATAGCAATCAGCCCCAGCATTTT
TRBV2	TRBD2	TRBJ2-6	.	CASSDGGENSGANVLTF	TGTGCCAGCAGTGATGGGGGGGAGAACTCTGGGGCCAACGTCCTGACTTTC